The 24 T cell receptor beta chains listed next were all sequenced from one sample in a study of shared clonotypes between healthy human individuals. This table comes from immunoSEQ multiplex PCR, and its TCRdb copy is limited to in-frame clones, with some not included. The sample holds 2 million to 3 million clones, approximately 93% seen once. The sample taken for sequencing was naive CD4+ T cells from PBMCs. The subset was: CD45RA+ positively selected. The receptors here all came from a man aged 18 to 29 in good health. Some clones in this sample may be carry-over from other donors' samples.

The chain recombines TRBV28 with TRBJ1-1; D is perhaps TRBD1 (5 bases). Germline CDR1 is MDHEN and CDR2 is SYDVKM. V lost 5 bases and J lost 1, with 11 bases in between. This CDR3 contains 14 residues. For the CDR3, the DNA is TGTGCCAGCAGTGTAGGGCAGGGGAACACTGAAGCTTTCTTT. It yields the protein CASSVGQGNTEAFF.

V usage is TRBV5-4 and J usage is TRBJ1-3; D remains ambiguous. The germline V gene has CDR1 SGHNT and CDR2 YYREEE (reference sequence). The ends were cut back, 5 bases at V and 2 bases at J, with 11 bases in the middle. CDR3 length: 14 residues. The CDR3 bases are TGTGCCAGCAGTATAGGAAACCCTGGAAACACCATATATTTT. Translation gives CASSIGNPGNTIYF.

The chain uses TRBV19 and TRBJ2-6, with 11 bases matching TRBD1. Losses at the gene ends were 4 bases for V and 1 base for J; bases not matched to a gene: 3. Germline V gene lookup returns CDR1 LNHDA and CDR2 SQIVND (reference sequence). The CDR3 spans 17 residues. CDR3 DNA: TGTGCCAGTAGTACGGGGACAGGGGGATCTGGGGCCAACGTCCTGACTTTC. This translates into CASSTGTGGSGANVLTF.

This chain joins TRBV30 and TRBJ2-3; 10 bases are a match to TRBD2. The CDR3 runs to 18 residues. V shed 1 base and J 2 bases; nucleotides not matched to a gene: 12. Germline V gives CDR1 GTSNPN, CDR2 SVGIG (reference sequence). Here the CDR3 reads CAWSELAGGHRDTDTQYF. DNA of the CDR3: TGTGCCTGGAGTGAGTTAGCGGGAGGCCACCGAGACACAGATACGCAGTATTTT.

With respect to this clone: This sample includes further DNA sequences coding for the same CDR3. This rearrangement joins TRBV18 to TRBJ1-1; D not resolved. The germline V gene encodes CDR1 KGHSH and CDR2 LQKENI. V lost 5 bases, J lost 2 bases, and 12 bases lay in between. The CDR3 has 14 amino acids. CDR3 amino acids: CASSVGSGNTEAFF. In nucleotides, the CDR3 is TGTGCCAGCTCAGTGGGCAGCGGAAACACTGAAGCTTTCTTT.

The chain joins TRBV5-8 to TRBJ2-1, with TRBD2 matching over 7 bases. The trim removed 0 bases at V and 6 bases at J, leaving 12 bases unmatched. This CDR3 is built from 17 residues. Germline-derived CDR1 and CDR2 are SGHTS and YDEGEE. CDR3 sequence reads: CASSLAGGIGRFNEQFF. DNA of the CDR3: TGTGCCAGCAGCTTGGCCGGGGGGATCGGGCGGTTCAATGAGCAGTTCTTC. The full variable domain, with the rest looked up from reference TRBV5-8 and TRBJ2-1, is EAGVTQSPTHLIKTRGQQATLRCSPISGHTSVYWYQQALGLGLQFLLWYDEGEERNRGNFPPRFSGRQFPNYSSELNVNALELEDSALYLCASSLAGGIGRFNEQFFGPGTRLTVL.

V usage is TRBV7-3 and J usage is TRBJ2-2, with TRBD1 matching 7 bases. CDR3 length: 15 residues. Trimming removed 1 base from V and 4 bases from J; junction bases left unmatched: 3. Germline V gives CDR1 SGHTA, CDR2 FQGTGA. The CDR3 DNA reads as TGTGCCAGCAGCTTAAAAGGGGGCGGCACCGGGGAGCTGTTTTTT. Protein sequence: CASSLKGGGTGELFF.

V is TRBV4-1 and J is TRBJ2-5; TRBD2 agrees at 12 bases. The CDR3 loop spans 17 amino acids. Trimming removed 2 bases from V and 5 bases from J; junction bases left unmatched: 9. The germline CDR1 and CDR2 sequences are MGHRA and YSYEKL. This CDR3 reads CASSQRTSGTAGETQYF. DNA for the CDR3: TGCGCCAGCAGCCAACGGACTAGCGGGACGGCAGGGGAGACCCAGTACTTC.

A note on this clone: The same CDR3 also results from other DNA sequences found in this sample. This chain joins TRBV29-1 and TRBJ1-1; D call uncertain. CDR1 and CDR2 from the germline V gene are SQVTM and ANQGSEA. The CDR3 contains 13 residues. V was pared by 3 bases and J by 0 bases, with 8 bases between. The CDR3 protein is CSVDGSMNTEAFF. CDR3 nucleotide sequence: TGCAGCGTTGATGGGAGCATGAACACTGAAGCTTTCTTT.

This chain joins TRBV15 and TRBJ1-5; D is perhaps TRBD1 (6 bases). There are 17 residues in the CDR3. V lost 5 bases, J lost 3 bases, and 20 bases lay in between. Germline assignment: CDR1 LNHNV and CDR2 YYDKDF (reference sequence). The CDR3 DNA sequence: TGTGCCACCAGCCGTTTCTTCCTCGACAGGCCCAATCAGCCCCAGCATTTT. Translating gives CATSRFFLDRPNQPQHF.

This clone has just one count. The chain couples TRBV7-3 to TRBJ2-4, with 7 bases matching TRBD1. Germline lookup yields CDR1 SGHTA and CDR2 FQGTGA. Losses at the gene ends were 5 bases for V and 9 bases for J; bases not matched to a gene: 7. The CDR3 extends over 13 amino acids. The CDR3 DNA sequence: TGTGCCAGCAGCGGTACAGGGGAAGGCATTCAGTACTTC. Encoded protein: CASSGTGEGIQYF.

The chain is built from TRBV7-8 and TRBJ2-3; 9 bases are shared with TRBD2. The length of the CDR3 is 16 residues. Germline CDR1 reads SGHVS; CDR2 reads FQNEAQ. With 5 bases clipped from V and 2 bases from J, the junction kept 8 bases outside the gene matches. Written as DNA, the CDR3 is TGTGCCAGCAGCAACCTAGCGGGAAGTCCCACAGATACGCAGTATTTT. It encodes CASSNLAGSPTDTQYF.

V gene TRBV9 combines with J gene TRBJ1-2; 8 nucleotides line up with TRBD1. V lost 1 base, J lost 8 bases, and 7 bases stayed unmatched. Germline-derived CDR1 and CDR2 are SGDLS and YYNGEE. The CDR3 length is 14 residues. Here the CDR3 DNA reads TGTGCCAGCAGCGTATTTCCGACAGGGGAAGGCTACACCTTC. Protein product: CASSVFPTGEGYTF. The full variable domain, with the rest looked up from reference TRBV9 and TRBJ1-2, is DSGVTQTPKHLITATGQRVTLRCSPRSGDLSVYWYQQSLDQGLQFLIQYYNGEERAKGNILERFSAQQFPDLHSELNLSSLELGDSALYFCASSVFPTGEGYTFGSGTRLTVV.

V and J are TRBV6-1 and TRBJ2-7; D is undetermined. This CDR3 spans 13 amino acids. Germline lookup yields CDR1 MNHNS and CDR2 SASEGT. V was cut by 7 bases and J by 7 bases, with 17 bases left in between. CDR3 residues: CASTERSPEEQYF. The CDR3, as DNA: TGTGCCAGCACCGAACGGTCCCCGGAAGAGCAGTACTTC.

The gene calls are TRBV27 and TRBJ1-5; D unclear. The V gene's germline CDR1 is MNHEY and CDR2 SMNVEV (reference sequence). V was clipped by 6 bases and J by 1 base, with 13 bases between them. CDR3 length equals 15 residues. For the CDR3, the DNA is TGTGCCAGCAGCCTACGCAGTATAAGCAATCAGCCCCAGCATTTT. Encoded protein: CASSLRSISNQPQHF.

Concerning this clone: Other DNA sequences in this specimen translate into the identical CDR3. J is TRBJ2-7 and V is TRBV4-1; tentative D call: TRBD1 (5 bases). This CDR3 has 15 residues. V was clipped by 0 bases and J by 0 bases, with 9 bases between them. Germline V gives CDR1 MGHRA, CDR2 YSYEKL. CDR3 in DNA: TGCGCCAGCAGCCAAGACCCAGGGCGCTCCTACGAGCAGTACTTC. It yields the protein CASSQDPGRSYEQYF.

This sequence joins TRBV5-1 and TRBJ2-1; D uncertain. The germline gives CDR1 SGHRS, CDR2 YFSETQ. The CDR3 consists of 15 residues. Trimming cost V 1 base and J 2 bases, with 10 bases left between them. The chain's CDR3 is CASSLLAVTYNEQFF. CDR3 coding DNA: TGCGCCAGCAGCTTGTTGGCAGTTACCTACAATGAGCAGTTCTTC.

The DNA of the CDR3 is TGCGCCAGCAGGGGCGCCTTCCCGCTGGGCTACGAGCAGTACTTC. Residues: CASRGAFPLGYEQYF. The genes are TRBV10-2 and TRBJ2-7; the D is unclear. Germline V gene lookup returns CDR1 WSHSY and CDR2 SAAADI. Trimming removed 6 bases at V and 3 bases at J, with 18 bases between. CDR3 size: 15 residues.

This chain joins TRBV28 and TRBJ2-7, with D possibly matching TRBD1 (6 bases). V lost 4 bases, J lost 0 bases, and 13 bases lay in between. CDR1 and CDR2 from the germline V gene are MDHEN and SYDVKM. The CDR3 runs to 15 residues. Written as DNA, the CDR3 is TGTGCCAGCAGTTGGGGGTTGGGGGCCTCCTACGAGCAGTACTTC. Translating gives CASSWGLGASYEQYF.

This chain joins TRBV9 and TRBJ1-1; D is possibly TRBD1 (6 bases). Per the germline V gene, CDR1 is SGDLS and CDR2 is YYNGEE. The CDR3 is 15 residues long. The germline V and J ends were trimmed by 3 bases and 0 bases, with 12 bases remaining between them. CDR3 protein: CASSARTELNTEAFF. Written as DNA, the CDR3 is TGTGCCAGCAGCGCCAGGACAGAGTTGAACACTGAAGCTTTCTTT.

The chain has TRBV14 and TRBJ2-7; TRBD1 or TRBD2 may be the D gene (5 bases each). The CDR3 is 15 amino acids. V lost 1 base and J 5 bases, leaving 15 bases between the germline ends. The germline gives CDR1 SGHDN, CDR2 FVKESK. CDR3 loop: CASSQGGWRGHEQYF. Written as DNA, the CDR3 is TGTGCCAGCAGCCAAGGGGGGTGGAGAGGGCACGAGCAGTACTTC.

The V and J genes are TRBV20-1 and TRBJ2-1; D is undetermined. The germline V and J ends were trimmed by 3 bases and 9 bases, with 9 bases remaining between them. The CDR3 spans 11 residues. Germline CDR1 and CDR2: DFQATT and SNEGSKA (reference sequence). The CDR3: CSASLSSEQFF. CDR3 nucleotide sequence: TGCAGTGCTAGTTTGTCTAGTGAGCAGTTCTTC.

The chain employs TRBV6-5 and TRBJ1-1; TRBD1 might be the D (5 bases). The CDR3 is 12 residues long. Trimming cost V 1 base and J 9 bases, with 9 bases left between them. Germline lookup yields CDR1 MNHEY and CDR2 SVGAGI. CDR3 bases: TGTGCCAGCAGTTACTACCGGGGCAAAGCTTTCTTT. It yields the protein CASSYYRGKAFF.

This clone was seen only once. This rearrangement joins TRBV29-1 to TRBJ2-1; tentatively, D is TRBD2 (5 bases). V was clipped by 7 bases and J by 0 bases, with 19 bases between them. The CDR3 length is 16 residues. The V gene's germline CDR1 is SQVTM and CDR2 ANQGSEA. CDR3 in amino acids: CSALGGRESSYNEQFF. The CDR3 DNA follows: TGCAGCGCACTCGGCGGGCGTGAGAGCTCCTACAATGAGCAGTTCTTC.